This T cell receptor beta chain was captured in a study of CD8+ T cells in alopecia areata. This CDR3 region has 14 residues. In germline, CDR1 is SGDLS, CDR2 YYNGEE. V was pared by 3 bases and J by 2 bases, with 11 bases between. Reverse transcribed after extraction, RNA yielded cDNA as the sequencing template. The table came from immunoSEQ multiplex PCR; TCRdb's copy has only in-frame clones and leaves some out. The data hold fewer than 15,000 clones, with approximately 67% observed a single time. Whole-study results and caveats: Greater clonality was observed in lesional scalp samples, especially alopecia totalis/universalis, versus normal scalp.

Treatment reported: oral pan-JAK inhibitor, 5-10 mg twice daily. Alopecia areata patients provided lesional scalp punch biopsies and peripheral blood, both collected for the study. Comments on this clone: The target antigen is unknown.

The chain joins TRBV9 to TRBJ1-2; D ambiguous. This specimen consisted of skin, obtained at week 4, from a patient treated with tofacitinib. This sequence originates from a human donor with alopecia areata. The CDR3 DNA sequence: TGTGCCAGCAGCGCCGGGTGGGAGAACTATGGCTACACCTTC. Translation gives CASSAGWENYGYTF.